This T cell receptor (beta chain) appears in the sequencing data of a study of shared clonotypes between healthy human individuals. About the study: A couple of female and a few male donors aged 18 to 49 were enrolled. Donors had three CD4 naive, three CD4 memory, two CD8 naive and one CD8 memory plate apiece.

The table lists this clone with a few counts. The target antigen is unknown. The V gene lost 0 bases and the J gene lost 5 bases, with 11 bases spanning the gap. There are 15 residues in the CDR3. The germline CDR1 and CDR2 sequences are LGHNA and YSLEER. Study results and caveats: Lower generation probabilities were found for non-shared clonotypes than for those shared by all four donors.

The table came from immunoSEQ multiplex PCR; TCRdb's copy has only in-frame clones and leaves some out. This repertoire shows under 2,000,000 clones, about 95% found once; its top ten account for approximately 1%. CD45RO-negative, CCR7-selected cells formed the naive CD8 fraction, which excluded terminally differentiated effector memory CD45RA+ cells. Participating donors were healthy, HIV-negative adults free of recent acute infections or vaccinations. The TCR sequence derives from a man aged 18-30 years in good health. Sequencing was performed on naive CD8+ T cells sorted from blood. The chain carries TRBV4-3 and TRBJ1-5, with a possible D match to TRBD1 (6 bases). Here the CDR3 DNA reads TGCGCCAGCAGCCAAGATTGGACAGCTGATCAGCCCCAGCATTTT. Its protein product is CASSQDWTADQPQHF.